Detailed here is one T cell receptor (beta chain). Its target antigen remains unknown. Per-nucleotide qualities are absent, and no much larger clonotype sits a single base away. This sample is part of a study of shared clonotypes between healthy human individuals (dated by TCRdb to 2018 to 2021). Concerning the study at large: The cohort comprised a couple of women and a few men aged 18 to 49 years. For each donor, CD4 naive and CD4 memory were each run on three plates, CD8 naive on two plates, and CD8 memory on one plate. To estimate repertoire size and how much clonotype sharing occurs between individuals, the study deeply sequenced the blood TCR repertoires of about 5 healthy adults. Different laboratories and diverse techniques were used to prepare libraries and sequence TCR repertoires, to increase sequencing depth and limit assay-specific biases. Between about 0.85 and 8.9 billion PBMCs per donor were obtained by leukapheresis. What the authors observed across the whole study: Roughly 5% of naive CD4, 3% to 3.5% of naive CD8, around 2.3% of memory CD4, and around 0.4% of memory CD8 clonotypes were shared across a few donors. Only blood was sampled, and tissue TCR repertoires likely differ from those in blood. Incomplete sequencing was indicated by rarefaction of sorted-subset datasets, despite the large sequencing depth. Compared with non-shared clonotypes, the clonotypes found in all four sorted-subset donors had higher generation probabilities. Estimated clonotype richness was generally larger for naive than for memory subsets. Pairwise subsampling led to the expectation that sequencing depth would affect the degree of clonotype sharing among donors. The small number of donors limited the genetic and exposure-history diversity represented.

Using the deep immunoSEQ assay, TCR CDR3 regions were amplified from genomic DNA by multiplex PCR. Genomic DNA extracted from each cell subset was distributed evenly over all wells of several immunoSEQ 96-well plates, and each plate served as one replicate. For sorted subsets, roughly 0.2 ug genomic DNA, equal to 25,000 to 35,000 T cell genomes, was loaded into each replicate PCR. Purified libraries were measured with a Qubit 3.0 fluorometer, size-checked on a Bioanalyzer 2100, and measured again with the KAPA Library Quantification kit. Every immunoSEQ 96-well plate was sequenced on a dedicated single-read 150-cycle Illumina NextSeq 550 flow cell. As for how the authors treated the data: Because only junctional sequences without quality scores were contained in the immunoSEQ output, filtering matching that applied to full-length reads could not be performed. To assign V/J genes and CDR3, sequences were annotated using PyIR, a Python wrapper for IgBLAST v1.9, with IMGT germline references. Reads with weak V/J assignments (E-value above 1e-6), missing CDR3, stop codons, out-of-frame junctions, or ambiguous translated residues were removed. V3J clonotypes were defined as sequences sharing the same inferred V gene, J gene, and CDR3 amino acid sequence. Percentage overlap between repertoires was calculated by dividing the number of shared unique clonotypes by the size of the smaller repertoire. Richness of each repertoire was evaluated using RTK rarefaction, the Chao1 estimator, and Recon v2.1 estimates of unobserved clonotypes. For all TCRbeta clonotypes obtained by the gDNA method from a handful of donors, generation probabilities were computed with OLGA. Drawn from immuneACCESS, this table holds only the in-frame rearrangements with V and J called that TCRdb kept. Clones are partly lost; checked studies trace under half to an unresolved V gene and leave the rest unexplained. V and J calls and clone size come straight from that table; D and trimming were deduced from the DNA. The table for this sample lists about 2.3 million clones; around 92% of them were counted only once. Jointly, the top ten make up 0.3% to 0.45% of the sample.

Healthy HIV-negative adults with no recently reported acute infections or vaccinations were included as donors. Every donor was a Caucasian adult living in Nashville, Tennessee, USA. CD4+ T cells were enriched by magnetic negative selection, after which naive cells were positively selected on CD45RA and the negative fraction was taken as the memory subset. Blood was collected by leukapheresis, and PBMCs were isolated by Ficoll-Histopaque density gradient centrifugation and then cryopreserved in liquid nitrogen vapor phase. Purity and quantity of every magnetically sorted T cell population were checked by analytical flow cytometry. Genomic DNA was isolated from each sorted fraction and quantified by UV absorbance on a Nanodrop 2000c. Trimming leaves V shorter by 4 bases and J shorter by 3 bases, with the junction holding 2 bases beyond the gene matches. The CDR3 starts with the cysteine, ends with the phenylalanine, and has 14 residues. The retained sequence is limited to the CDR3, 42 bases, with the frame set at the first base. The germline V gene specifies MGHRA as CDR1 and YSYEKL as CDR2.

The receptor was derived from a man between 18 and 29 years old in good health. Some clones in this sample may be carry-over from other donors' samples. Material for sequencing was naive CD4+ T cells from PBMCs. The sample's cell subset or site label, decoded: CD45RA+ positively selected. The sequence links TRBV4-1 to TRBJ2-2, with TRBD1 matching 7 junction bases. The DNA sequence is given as TGCGCCAGCAGCCGAGGACAGGACACCGGGGAGCTGTTTTTT. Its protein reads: CASSRGQDTGELFF.